This entry is about one TCR beta chain. What it binds is unknown. Gene names denote mouse genes. Sequencing ends 4 residues short of the CDR3 end; the germline J gene provides the rest. The entry originates in a study of CD8+ T cells in alopecia areata. Study in general: Skin grafts from approximately 6-13-month-old C3H/HeJ donors with spontaneous alopecia were placed on approximately 6-11-week-old female C3H/HeJ mice.

RNA, once extracted, was reverse transcribed into cDNA for use as the sequencing template. The table came from immunoSEQ multiplex PCR; TCRdb's copy has only in-frame clones and leaves some out. Observed in the sample are roughly 120,000 clones, none of them singletons. Study findings and constraints: Compared with mice, patients displayed less clear TCR sharing, possibly for HLA-related reasons. Sequencing of scalp tissue also captures the resident alphabeta T cells of normal skin.

This CDR3 has 16 amino acids. V lost 0 bases to trimming and J lost 1 base; unmatched junction nucleotides: 3. Per germline, CDR1 NSQYPW and CDR2 LRSPGD (reference sequence). The clonotype was recovered from a C3H/HeJ mouse with alopecia areata. The strain's MHC type: H2-k. J is TRBJ2-5 and V is TRBV1, with TRBD2 identical over 8 bases. The sequencing sample was made of lesional skin. The covered CDR3 bases are TGCACCTGCAGTGCAGATGATGGGGGGGACCAAGAC. Protein: CTCSADDGGDQD. In full, the CDR3 reads CTCSADDGGDQDTQYF.